These 25 T cell receptor beta chains share one sample of origin, sequenced in a study of cytotoxic CD8 clonotypes in ibrutinib-treated CLL. Sequencing was performed with immunoSEQ multiplex PCR; in TCRdb, only in-frame clones are kept and a portion is missing. This sample has approximately 340,000 clones, with over 55% found just once. This specimen consisted of PBMCs, obtained after 36 months of ibrutinib treatment. Receptors originate from a human donor with chronic lymphocytic leukemia.

The rearrangement uses TRBV15 and TRBJ2-2; D gene ambiguous. Germline loops: CDR1 LNHNV, CDR2 YYDKDF (reference sequence). The CDR3 loop spans 14 amino acids. V shed 6 bases and J shed 1 base, with 9 bases lying between them. The DNA for the CDR3 is TGTGCCACCAGAGGGCAGAGGAACACCGGGGAGCTGTTTTTT. This encodes CATRGQRNTGELFF.

V gene TRBV27 combines with J gene TRBJ2-7; 7 bases fit TRBD1. V lost 5 bases, J lost 3 bases, and 7 bases stayed unmatched. Germline V lookup: CDR1 MNHEY, CDR2 SMNVEV (reference sequence). The CDR3 has 14 amino acids. CDR3 region: CASSRQGSYYEQYF. In DNA form, the CDR3 reads TGTGCCAGCAGTCGACAGGGAAGCTACTACGAGCAGTACTTC.

V and J are TRBV5-1 and TRBJ2-3; a possible D gene is TRBD1 (6 bases). CDR1 is SGHRS, CDR2 YFSETQ, per germline. V lost 5 bases and J lost 2, with 18 bases in between. The CDR3 is made up of 16 amino acids. The CDR3 DNA reads TGCGCCAGCAGGGGGTTGCTGGGGGCGCCCACAGATACGCAGTATTTT. Amino acids: CASRGLLGAPTDTQYF. Variable domain in full (rest from reference TRBV5-1 and TRBJ2-3): KAGVTQTPRYLIKTRGQQVTLSCSPISGHRSVSWYQQTPGQGLQFLFEYFSETQRNKGNFPGRFSGRQFSNSRSEMNVSTLELGDSALYLCASRGLLGAPTDTQYFGPGTRLTVL.

The chain couples TRBV12-5 to TRBJ1-1; D ambiguous. The germline V gene has CDR1 LGHNT and CDR2 FRNRAP. CDR3 length: 15 residues. V gave up 0 bases and J gave up 7 bases, with 15 bases separating them. CDR3 in amino acids: CASGLVWADVLEAFF. The CDR3 DNA reads TGTGCTAGTGGTTTGGTATGGGCAGACGTTCTTGAAGCTTTCTTT.

This sequence joins TRBV28 and TRBJ1-1; D uncertain. There are 14 residues in the CDR3. Germline V gives CDR1 MDHEN, CDR2 SYDVKM. The V gene lost 3 bases and the J gene lost 2 bases, with 10 bases spanning the gap. CDR3 in amino acids: CASSLRTGNTEAFF. The CDR3 bases are TGTGCCAGCAGTTTGAGGACTGGAAACACTGAAGCTTTCTTT.

The genes are TRBV7-9 and TRBJ2-1, with 7 bases identical to TRBD2. CDR3 length: 13 residues. V dropped 5 bases and J dropped 11; count of bases not matched to a gene: 9. The germline CDR1 and CDR2 sequences are SEHNR and FQNEAQ (reference sequence). CDR3 amino acids: CASSAYSSGQQFF. The CDR3 coding sequence is TGTGCCAGCAGCGCCTATTCTAGCGGACAGCAGTTCTTC.

The chain links TRBV13 to TRBJ2-5, with a tentative D call TRBD2 (5 bases). The CDR3 totals 13 residues. Looked up from germline, CDR1 is PRHDT and CDR2 is FYEKMQ (reference sequence). Trimming shortened V by 5 bases and J by 2 bases, and 9 bases separated the two germline ends. CDR3 sequence: CASSPDFQETQYF. The CDR3 DNA reads TGTGCCAGCAGCCCGGACTTTCAAGAGACCCAGTACTTC.

CDR3 in amino acids: CASSEQGTPYEQYF. CDR3 in DNA: TGTGCCAGCAGCGAACAGGGAACCCCCTACGAGCAGTACTTC. The rearrangement uses TRBV7-8 and TRBJ2-7; a weak D match, TRBD1 (6 bases). V lost 5 bases to trimming and J lost 2 bases, with 13 bases between them. This CDR3 spans 14 amino acids. In germline, CDR1 is SGHVS, CDR2 FQNEAQ. The whole variable domain, filled in from reference TRBV7-8 and TRBJ2-7, reads GAGVSQSPRYKVAKRGQDVALRCDPISGHVSLFWYQQALGQGPEFLTYFQNEAQLDKSGLPSDRFFAERPEGSVSTLKIQRTQQEDSAVYLCASSEQGTPYEQYFGPGTRLTVT.

The chain links TRBV6-5 to TRBJ2-5, with a possible D match to TRBD2 (7 bases). The V end lost 9 bases, the J end lost 5 bases, and 19 bases lay between the germline ends. The CDR3 sequence is 14 residues long. CDR1 and CDR2 (germline): MNHEY, SVGAGI. The CDR3 region has the DNA TGTGCCAGTCGATTAGGGGGGGGCGGGGAGACCCAGTACTTC. Translated: CASRLGGGGETQYF.

This clone was counted a few times. The rearrangement links TRBV7-3 to TRBJ2-7; 8 nucleotides line up with TRBD2. The V gene's germline CDR1 is SGHTA and CDR2 FQGTGA. Trimming cost V 2 bases and J 0 bases; bases outside gene matches: 3. This CDR3 has 15 amino acids. The CDR3 sequence is CASSLESGGSYEQYF. The CDR3 DNA follows: TGTGCCAGCAGCTTAGAAAGCGGGGGCTCCTACGAGCAGTACTTC.

The CDR3 is CASSPTGLLSYEQYF. CDR3 nucleotide sequence: TGTGCCAGCAGTCCGACAGGCCTCCTTTCCTACGAGCAGTACTTC. The rearrangement uses TRBV28 and TRBJ2-7, with TRBD1 as a possible D gene (6 bases). This CDR3 has 15 residues. With 5 bases removed from V and 1 base from J, the gap between germline ends came to 15 bases. Germline lookup yields CDR1 MDHEN and CDR2 SYDVKM.

The gene calls are TRBV7-9 and TRBJ2-7; D may be TRBD2 (6 bases). The CDR3 runs to 17 residues. Germline CDR1 is SEHNR and CDR2 is FQNEAQ (reference sequence). V was shortened by 5 bases and J by 0 bases, with 20 bases between the two germline ends. CDR3 in amino acids: CASSPRIFGRSSYEQYF. CDR3 bases: TGTGCCAGCAGCCCCCGTATATTCGGGAGAAGCTCCTACGAGCAGTACTTC.

CDR3 amino acids: CVRSFVRDREQETQYF. The CDR3 DNA is TGTGTCAGAAGCTTCGTCCGGGACAGGGAACAAGAGACCCAGTACTTC. The rearrangement links TRBV7-5 to TRBJ2-5; the D segment call TRBD1 is taken from the table without a DNA check. TRBV7-5 is shown as a pseudogene. The length of the CDR3 is 16 residues.

The CDR3 loop is CASSLGWSSGYNEQFF. In DNA, the CDR3 is TGTGCCAGCAGCTTAGGGTGGTCTAGCGGGTACAATGAGCAGTTCTTC. J is TRBJ2-1 and V is TRBV11-2; TRBD2 aligns across 8 bases. The CDR3 has 16 amino acids. Trimming at V came to 1 base and at J to 4 bases, leaving 6 bases not matched to a gene. Germline lookup yields CDR1 SGHAT and CDR2 FQNNGV.

This clone appeared once. V and J are TRBV27 and TRBJ2-7; D not resolved. CDR3 length equals 14 residues. In germline, CDR1 is MNHEY, CDR2 SMNVEV (reference sequence). V lost 0 bases and J lost 6, with 12 bases in between. CDR3 in DNA: TGTGCCAGCAGTTTATCGAAGGCTTGGGGCGAGCAGTACTTC. It is translated as CASSLSKAWGEQYF.

V usage is TRBV6-1 and J usage is TRBJ1-1; TRBD1 matches 7 bases. Germline CDR1 MNHNS, CDR2 SASEGT. This CDR3 spans 14 amino acids. Trimming removed 6 bases from V and 5 bases from J; junction bases left unmatched: 9. The CDR3 DNA is TGTGCCAGCAGGAGGGACACAGGGGTTACTGAAGCTTTCTTT. Translated, it gives CASRRDTGVTEAFF.

V usage is TRBV18 and J usage is TRBJ1-1; no clear D gene. The CDR3 covers 14 residues. Germline lookup yields CDR1 KGHSH and CDR2 LQKENI. V was pared by 2 bases and J by 0 bases, with 7 bases between. Here the CDR3 reads CASSPGVMNTEAFF. The DNA for the CDR3 is TGTGCCAGCTCACCAGGGGTAATGAACACTGAAGCTTTCTTT.

V is TRBV11-2 and J is TRBJ2-7; 7 positions agree with TRBD2. Germline V CDR1 and CDR2: SGHAT, FQNNGV. J lost 0 bases, V lost 5 bases, and 4 bases had no gene match. The CDR3 spans 14 residues. The DNA for the CDR3 is TGTGCCAGCAGCACCTCTAGCGGCTCCTACGAGCAGTACTTC. It translates to CASSTSSGSYEQYF.

This sequence joins TRBV15 and TRBJ2-7; weak D call: TRBD2 (6 bases). The V and J ends lost 3 bases and 2 bases respectively, with 14 bases between them. Germline values: CDR1 LNHNV, CDR2 YYDKDF (reference sequence). The CDR3 is 15 residues long. The CDR3 nucleotides are TGTGCCACCAGCAGCGCCGGGACTCCAGCCTACGAGCAGTACTTC. Encoded protein: CATSSAGTPAYEQYF.

The rearrangement links TRBV10-1 to TRBJ1-6; D unclear. CDR3 length equals 13 residues. CDR1 and CDR2 from the germline V gene are WNHNN and SYGVQD (reference sequence). V lost 7 bases to trimming and J lost 10 bases, with 14 bases between them. The CDR3 loop is CASTPEGHSPLHF. The CDR3 DNA is TGCGCCAGCACCCCAGAGGGTCACTCACCCCTCCACTTT.

This clone was recorded only once. This chain joins TRBV23-1 and TRBJ2-3; 16 nucleotides agree with TRBD2. TRBV23-1 is an ORF; its function is uncertain. This CDR3 is built from 20 residues. The trim removed 4 bases at V and 6 bases at J, leaving 16 bases unmatched. DNA of the CDR3: TGCGCCAGCAGTCCCCTCCCGGGGACTAGCGGGAGGGCCAACCCGGATACGCAGTATTTT. Its protein is CASSPLPGTSGRANPDTQYF.

The J gene is TRBJ2-1, the V gene TRBV19, with 10 bases aligning to TRBD2. J gave up 3 bases and V 6 bases, and 5 bases lay outside the gene matches. Germline-derived CDR1 and CDR2 are LNHDA and SQIVND (reference sequence). The CDR3 loop spans 15 amino acids. The CDR3 DNA reads TGTGCCAGTAGAGAGCGGGAGGGCCACTACAATGAGCAGTTCTTC. Its protein product is CASREREGHYNEQFF.

The CDR3 here is CASSKAGTGGPRNTIYF. The CDR3 region has the DNA TGTGCCAGCAGCAAAGCCGGGACAGGGGGCCCTAGAAACACCATATATTTT. This chain connects TRBV21-1 to TRBJ1-3; TRBD1, the table's D call, lacks a check against the DNA. TRBV21-1 corresponds to a pseudogene. CDR3 length: 17 amino acids.

V usage is TRBV4-3 and J usage is TRBJ1-3; TRBD1 might be the D (5 bases). The CDR3 covers 17 residues. Trimming pared 0 bases from V and 1 base from J, leaving 13 bases between. Germline-derived CDR1 and CDR2 are LGHNA and YSLEER. The CDR3 DNA reads as TGCGCCAGCAGCCAAGATGAGCCAGGGTGGTCTGGAAACACCATATATTTT. It encodes CASSQDEPGWSGNTIYF.

The chain links TRBV6-5 to TRBJ1-1, with D tentatively TRBD1 (5 bases). The CDR3 is 13 residues long. Germline V CDR1 and CDR2: MNHEY, SVGAGI. The V gene lost 5 bases and the J gene lost 5 bases, with 12 bases spanning the gap. CDR3 amino acids: CASSTREGTEAFF. CDR3 DNA sequence: TGTGCCAGCAGTACCAGGGAAGGGACTGAAGCTTTCTTT.